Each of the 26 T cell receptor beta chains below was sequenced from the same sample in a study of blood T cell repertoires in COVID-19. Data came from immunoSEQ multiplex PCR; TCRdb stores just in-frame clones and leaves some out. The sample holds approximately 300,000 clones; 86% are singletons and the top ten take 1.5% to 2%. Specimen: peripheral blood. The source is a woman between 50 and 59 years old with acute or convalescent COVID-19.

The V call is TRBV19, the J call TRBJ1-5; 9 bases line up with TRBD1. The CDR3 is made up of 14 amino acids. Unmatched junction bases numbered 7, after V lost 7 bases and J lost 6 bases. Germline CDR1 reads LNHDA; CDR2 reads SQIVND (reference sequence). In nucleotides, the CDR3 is TGTGCCAGTACCATGGACAGGGGTAGTCAGCCCCAGCATTTT. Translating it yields CASTMDRGSQPQHF.

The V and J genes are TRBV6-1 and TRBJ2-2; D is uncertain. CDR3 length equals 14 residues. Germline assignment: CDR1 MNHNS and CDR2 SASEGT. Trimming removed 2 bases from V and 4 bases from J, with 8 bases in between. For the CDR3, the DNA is TGTGCCAGCAGTGAATACCAGGCCACCGGGGAGCTGTTTTTT. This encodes CASSEYQATGELFF.

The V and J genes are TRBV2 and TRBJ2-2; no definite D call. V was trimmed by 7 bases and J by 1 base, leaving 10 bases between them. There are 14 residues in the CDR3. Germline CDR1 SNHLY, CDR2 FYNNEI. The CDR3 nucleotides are TGTGCCAGCAATATACAGCAGAACACCGGGGAGCTGTTTTTT. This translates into CASNIQQNTGELFF.

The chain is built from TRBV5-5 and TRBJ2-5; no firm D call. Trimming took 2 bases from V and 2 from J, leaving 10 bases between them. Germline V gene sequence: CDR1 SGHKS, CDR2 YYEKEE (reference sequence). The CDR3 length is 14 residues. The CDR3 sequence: CASSFLAGQETQYF. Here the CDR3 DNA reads TGTGCCAGCAGCTTCCTCGCCGGGCAAGAGACCCAGTACTTC.

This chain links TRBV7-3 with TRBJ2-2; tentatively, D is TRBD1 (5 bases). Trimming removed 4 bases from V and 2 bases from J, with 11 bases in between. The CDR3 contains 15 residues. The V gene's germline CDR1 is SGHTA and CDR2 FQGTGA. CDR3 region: CASSSRGPNTGELFF. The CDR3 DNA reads TGTGCCAGCAGCTCAAGGGGCCCAAACACCGGGGAGCTGTTTTTT. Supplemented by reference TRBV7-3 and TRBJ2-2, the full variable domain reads GAGVSQTPSNKVTEKGKYVELRCDPISGHTALYWYRQSLGQGPEFLIYFQGTGAADDSGLPNDRFFAVRPEGSVSTLKIQRTERGDSAVYLCASSSRGPNTGELFFGEGSRLTVL.

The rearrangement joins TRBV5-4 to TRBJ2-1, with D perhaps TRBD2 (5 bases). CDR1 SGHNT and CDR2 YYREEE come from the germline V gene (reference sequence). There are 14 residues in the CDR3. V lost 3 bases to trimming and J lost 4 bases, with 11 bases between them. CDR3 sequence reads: CASSSAGSYNEQFF. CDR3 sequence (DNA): TGTGCCAGCAGCTCCGCTGGGAGTTACAATGAGCAGTTCTTC. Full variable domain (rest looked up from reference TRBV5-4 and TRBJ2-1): ETGVTQSPTHLIKTRGQQVTLRCSSQSGHNTVSWYQQALGQGPQFIFQYYREEENGRGNFPPRFSGLQFPNYSSELNVNALELDDSALYLCASSSAGSYNEQFFGPGTRLTVL.

The CDR3 DNA reads as TGTGCCAGCAAGGGGGCCCGGGACAGGGCGTACTATGGCTACACCTTC. Translation gives CASKGARDRAYYGYTF. V and J are TRBV2 and TRBJ1-2, with 9 nucleotides matching TRBD1. This CDR3 comprises 16 residues. The J segment lost 3 bases and the V segment lost 7 bases, leaving 12 bases of the junction unmatched. Germline V gene lookup returns CDR1 SNHLY and CDR2 FYNNEI.

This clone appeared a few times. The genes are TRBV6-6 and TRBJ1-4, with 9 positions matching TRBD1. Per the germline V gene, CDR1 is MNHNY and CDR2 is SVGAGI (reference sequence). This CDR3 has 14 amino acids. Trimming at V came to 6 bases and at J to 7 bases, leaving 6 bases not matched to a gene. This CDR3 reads CASRTQGAVEKLFF. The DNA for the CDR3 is TGTGCCAGCAGGACACAGGGGGCGGTTGAAAAACTGTTTTTT.

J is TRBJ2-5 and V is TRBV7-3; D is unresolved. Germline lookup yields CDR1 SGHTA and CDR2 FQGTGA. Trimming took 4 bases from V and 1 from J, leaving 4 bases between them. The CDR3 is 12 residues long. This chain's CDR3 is CASSSSQETQYF. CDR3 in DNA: TGTGCCAGCAGCTCCTCCCAAGAGACCCAGTACTTC.

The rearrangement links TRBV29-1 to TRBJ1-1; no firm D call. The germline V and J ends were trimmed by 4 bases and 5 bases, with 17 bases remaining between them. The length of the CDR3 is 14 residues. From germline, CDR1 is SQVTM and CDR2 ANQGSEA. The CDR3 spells CSVARAEGWTEAFF. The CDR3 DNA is TGCAGCGTTGCGCGAGCAGAGGGTTGGACTGAAGCTTTCTTT.

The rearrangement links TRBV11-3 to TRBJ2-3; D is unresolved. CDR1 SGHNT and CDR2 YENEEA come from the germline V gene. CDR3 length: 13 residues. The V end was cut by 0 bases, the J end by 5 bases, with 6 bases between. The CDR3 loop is CASSLEREDTQYF. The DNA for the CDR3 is TGTGCCAGCAGCTTAGAGCGAGAAGATACGCAGTATTTT.

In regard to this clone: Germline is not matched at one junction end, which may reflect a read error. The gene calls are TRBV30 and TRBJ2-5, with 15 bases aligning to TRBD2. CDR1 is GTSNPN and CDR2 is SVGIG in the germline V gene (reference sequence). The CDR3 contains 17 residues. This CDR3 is CAYGLAGGPGPQQTQYF. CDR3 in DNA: TGTGCCTACGGACTAGCGGGAGGGCCAGGGCCCCAACAGACCCAGTACTTC.

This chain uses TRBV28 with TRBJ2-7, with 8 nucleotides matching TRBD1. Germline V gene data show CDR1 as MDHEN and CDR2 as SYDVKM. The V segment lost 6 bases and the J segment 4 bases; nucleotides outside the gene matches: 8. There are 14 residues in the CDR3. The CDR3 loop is CASRGAGGLYEQYF. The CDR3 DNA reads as TGTGCCAGCAGGGGGGCAGGGGGCTTGTACGAGCAGTACTTC.

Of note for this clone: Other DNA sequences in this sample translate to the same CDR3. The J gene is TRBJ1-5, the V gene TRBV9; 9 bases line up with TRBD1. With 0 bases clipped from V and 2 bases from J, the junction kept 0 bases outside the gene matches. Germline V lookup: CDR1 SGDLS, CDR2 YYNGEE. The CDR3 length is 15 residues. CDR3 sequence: CASSVGDRGNQPQHF. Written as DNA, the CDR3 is TGTGCCAGCAGCGTAGGGGACAGGGGCAATCAGCCCCAGCATTTT. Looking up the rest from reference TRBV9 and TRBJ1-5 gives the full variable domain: DSGVTQTPKHLITATGQRVTLRCSPRSGDLSVYWYQQSLDQGLQFLIQYYNGEERAKGNILERFSAQQFPDLHSELNLSSLELGDSALYFCASSVGDRGNQPQHFGDGTRLSIL.

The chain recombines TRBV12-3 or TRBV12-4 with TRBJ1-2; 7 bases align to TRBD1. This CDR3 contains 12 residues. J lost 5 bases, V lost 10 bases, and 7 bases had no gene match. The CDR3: CATLMTGYGYTF. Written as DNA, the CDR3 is TGTGCCACCCTAATGACAGGGTATGGCTACACCTTC.

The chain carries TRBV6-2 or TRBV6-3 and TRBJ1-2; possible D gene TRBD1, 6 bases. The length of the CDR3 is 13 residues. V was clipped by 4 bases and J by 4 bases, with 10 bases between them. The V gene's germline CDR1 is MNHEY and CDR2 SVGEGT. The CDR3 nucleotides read TGTGCCAGCAGTTCAGGGGTACTCTATGGCTACACCTTC. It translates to CASSSGVLYGYTF.

In DNA, the CDR3 is TGCAGCGTTGAAGACCTGACAGGGTACTATGGCTACACCTTC. Translation gives CSVEDLTGYYGYTF. The rearrangement uses TRBV29-1 and TRBJ1-2; 7 positions match TRBD1. CDR1 and CDR2 (germline): SQVTM, ANQGSEA. V lost 0 bases, J lost 3 bases, and 4 bases stayed unmatched. CDR3 length: 14 amino acids.

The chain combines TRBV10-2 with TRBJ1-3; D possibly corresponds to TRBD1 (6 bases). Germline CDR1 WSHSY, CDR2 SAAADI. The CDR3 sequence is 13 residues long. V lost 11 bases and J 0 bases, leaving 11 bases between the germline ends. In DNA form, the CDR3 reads TGCGCCGGCGGACAGAGCTCTGGAAACACCATATATTTT. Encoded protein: CAGGQSSGNTIYF.

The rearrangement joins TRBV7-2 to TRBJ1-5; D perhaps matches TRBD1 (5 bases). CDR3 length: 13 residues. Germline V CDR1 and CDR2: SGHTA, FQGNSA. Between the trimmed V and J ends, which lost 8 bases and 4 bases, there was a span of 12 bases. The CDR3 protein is CASGRQRNQPQHF. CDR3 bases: TGTGCCAGCGGACGACAGAGAAATCAGCCCCAGCATTTT.

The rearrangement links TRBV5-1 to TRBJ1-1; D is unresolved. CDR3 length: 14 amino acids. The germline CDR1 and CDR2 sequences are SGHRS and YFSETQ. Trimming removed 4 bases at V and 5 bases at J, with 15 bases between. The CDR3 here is CASSLEDTGTEAFF. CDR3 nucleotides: TGCGCCAGCAGCCTAGAGGATACTGGGACTGAAGCTTTCTTT.

The CDR3 DNA sequence: TGTGCCAGCAGCTTCGCCTCGGGGGGAGAGACCCAGTACTTC. It specifies CASSFASGGETQYF. The chain uses TRBV7-9 and TRBJ2-5; 7 bases are a match to TRBD2. Trimming took 3 bases from V and 4 from J; bases not matched to a gene: 5. The CDR3 covers 14 residues. Germline loops: CDR1 SEHNR, CDR2 FQNEAQ (reference sequence). Supplemented by reference TRBV7-9 and TRBJ2-5, the full variable domain reads DTGVSQNPRHKITKRGQNVTFRCDPISEHNRLYWYRQTLGQGPEFLTYFQNEAQLEKSRLLSDRFSAERPKGSFSTLEIQRTEQGDSAMYLCASSFASGGETQYFGPGTRLLVL.

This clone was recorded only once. The CDR3 bases are TGTGCCAGCAGCCGTGGGACTAGCACCGAATTGAGCGAGCAGTACTTC. Translation: CASSRGTSTELSEQYF. V usage is TRBV7-6 and J usage is TRBJ2-7; 9 bases align to TRBD2. The trim removed 5 bases at V and 6 bases at J, leaving 14 bases unmatched. Per the germline V gene, CDR1 is SGHVS and CDR2 is FNYEAQ. The CDR3 totals 16 residues.

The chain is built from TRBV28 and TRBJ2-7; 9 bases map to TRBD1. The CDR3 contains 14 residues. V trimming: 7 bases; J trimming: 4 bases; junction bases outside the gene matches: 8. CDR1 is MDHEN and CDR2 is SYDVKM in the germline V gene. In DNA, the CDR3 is TGTGCCAGCATACCCGGGACAGGGAGTTACGAGCAGTACTTC. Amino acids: CASIPGTGSYEQYF. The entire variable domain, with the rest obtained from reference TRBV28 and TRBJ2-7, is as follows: DVKVTQSSRYLVKRTGEKVFLECVQDMDHENMFWYRQDPGLGLRLIYFSYDVKMKEKGDIPEGYSVSREKKERFSLILESASTNQTSMYLCASIPGTGSYEQYFGPGTRLTVT.

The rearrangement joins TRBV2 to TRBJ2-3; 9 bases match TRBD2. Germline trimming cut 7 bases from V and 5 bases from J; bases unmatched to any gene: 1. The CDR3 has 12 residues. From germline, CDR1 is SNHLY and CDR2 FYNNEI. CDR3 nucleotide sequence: TGTGCCAGCATGACTAGCGGAGATACGCAGTATTTT. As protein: CASMTSGDTQYF.

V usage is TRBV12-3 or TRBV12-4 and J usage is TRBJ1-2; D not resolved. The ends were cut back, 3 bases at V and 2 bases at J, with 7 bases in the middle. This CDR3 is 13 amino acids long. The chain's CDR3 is CASSLGANYGYTF. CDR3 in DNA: TGTGCCAGCAGTTTGGGAGCAAACTATGGCTACACCTTC.

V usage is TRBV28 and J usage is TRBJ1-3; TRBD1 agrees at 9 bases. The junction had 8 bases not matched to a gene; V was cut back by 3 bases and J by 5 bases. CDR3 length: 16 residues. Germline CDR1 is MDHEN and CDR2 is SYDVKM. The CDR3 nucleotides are TGTGCCAGCAGTTTGTTAAGGGGACAGGGTAGAAACACCATATATTTT. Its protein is CASSLLRGQGRNTIYF.